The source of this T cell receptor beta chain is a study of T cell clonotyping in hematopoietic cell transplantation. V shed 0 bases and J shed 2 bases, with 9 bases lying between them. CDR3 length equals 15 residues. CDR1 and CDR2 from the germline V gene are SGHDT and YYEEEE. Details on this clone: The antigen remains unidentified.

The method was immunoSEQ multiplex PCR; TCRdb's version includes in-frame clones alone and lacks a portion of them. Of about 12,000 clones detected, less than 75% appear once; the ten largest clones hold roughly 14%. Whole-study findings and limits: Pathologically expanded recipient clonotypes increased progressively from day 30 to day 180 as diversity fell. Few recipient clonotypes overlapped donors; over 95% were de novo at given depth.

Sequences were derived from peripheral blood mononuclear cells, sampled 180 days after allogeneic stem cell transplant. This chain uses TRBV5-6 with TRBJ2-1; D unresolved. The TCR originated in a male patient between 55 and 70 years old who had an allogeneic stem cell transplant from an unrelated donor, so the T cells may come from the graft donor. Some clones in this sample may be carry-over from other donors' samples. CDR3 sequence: CASSLGREPYNEQFF. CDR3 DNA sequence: TGTGCCAGCAGCTTGGGACGAGAGCCCTACAATGAGCAGTTCTTC.